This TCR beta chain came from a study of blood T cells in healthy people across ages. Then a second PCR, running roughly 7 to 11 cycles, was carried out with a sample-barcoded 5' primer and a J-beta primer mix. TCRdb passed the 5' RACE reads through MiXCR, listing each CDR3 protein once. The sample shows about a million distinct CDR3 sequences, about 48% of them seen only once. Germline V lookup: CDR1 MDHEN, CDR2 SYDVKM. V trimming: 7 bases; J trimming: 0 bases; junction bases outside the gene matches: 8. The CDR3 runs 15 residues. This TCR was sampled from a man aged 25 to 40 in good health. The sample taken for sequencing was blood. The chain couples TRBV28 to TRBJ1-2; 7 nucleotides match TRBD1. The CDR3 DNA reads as TGTGCCAGCACTTCAGGGGGACAGACTAACTATGGCTACACCTTC. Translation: CASTSGGQTNYGYTF.